This T cell receptor (beta chain) was profiled in a study of T cells expressing NK-cell markers. The wider study: TCR beta repertoires came from sorted CD3+CD56+NKG2C+, CD3+CD56+NKG2C- and CD3+CD56-NKG2C+ T cells. Out of eight donors sequenced, seven tested HCMV-seropositive and the remaining one seronegative. Findings and caveats of the study: For over 5 donors, the dominant NKG2C+ clonotypes made up about 1.0-7.5% of their CD8+ T cells.

This CDR3 contains 13 residues. Germline CDR1 is SNHLY and CDR2 is FYNNEI. It was by 5'RACE template switching with UMIs that TCR beta cDNA was made. TCRdb reprocessed the 5' RACE reads and stores each CDR3 protein as one record, lacking DNA. The sample totals roughly 450,000 distinct CDR3 sequences. Details on this clonotype: Its antigen is as yet unknown.

V usage is TRBV2 and J usage is TRBJ1-4; TCRdb proposes TRBD1, but this gene call is untestable without DNA. The sample consisted of blood T cells: a sorted CD56 or NKG2C T cell subset, CD4+ or CD8+ T cells, or bulk PBMC T cells (not recorded which). The sequence was obtained from a woman aged 50 to 60 in good health. The CDR3 loop is CASSPRGNEKLFF. Full variable domain (missing parts from reference TRBV2 and TRBJ1-4): EPEVTQTPSHQVTQMGQEVILRCVPISNHLYFYWYRQILGQKVEFLVSFYNNEISEKSEIFDDQFSVERPDGSNFTLKIRSTKLEDSAMYFCASSPRGNEKLFFGSGTQLSVL.